Listed here are 20 T cell receptor beta chains from one sample, sequenced in a study of beta chain features in type 1 diabetes (dated by TCRdb to the late 2010s). For these TCRs, the target antigens are not known. General conclusions and limits of the study: Type 1 diabetes patients showed a moderate but significant shortening of TCRB CDR3 length in all four CD4+ subsets.

To prepare the library, the immunoSEQ multiplex PCR assay was applied. The entire isolated RNA was reverse transcribed using the High Capacity cDNA Reverse Transcription Kit, and thus expressed TCRB transcripts were sequenced. Entries here come from immuneACCESS through TCRdb and include only in-frame sequences with V and J called. Some clones fail to appear in such tables; in the studies checked, an unresolved V gene covers under half of the shortfall, and the cause of the remainder is unknown. The sample yields roughly 730,000 clones; about an eighth were counted once. 0.022% of the sample is taken by the ten largest. The material sequenced was naive CD4+ T cells from blood. Reading the label with the study, this specimen's cell subset or site is: true naive CD4+ T cells. These receptors came from a young man with type 1 diabetes.

Concerning this clone itself: Other DNA sequences within the sample encode an identical CDR3. The gene calls are TRBV23-1 and TRBJ2-6, with 7 bases matching TRBD2. TRBV23-1 qualifies as an ORF whose function is uncertain. With 7 bases clipped from V and 0 bases from J, the junction kept 12 bases outside the gene matches. The CDR3 is 18 residues long. The CDR3 nucleotides read TGCGCCAGCACCCCACGTTGGGAGGGTCGCTCTGGGGCCAACGTCCTGACTTTC. It translates to CASTPRWEGRSGANVLTF.

The J gene is TRBJ1-4, the V gene TRBV30; a weak D match, TRBD1 (5 bases). The CDR3 extends over 15 amino acids. The germline gives CDR1 GTSNPN, CDR2 SVGIG (reference sequence). V shed 0 bases and J shed 7 bases, with 15 bases lying between them. The CDR3 loop is CAWSVLNAGGEKLFF. CDR3 bases: TGTGCCTGGAGTGTACTTAACGCCGGGGGTGAAAAACTGTTTTTT.

This clone was seen only a few times. The gene calls are TRBV5-1 and TRBJ2-3; no clear D. Germline V gives CDR1 SGHRS, CDR2 YFSETQ. Trimming removed 0 bases at V and 2 bases at J, with 10 bases between. CDR3 length: 15 amino acids. DNA for the CDR3: TGCGCCAGCAGCTTGGCCCCTATCTCCACAGATACGCAGTATTTT. Protein: CASSLAPISTDTQYF.

This clone was counted only a few times. The V call is TRBV9, the J call TRBJ1-2; 7 nucleotides agree with TRBD1. Germline V CDR1 and CDR2: SGDLS, YYNGEE. This CDR3 region has 14 residues. The trim removed 3 bases at V and 6 bases at J, leaving 8 bases unmatched. The CDR3 DNA reads as TGTGCCAGCAGCGCCCCTCCAGGGGGGGATGGCTACACCTTC. Protein: CASSAPPGGDGYTF.

This clone turned up a few times. The chain has TRBV4-1 and TRBJ2-3; 12 nucleotides align to TRBD2. Per the germline V gene, CDR1 is MGHRA and CDR2 is YSYEKL. J lost 1 base, V lost 4 bases, and 12 bases had no gene match. This CDR3 is 19 amino acids long. CDR3 DNA: TGCGCCAGCAGCCTCCTTGAGGCTAGCGGGGGGGCCCGCACAGATACGCAGTATTTT. Protein: CASSLLEASGGARTDTQYF.

This clone was counted only a few times. The chain's CDR3 is CASSQLGTSGDYEQYF. CDR3 DNA sequence: TGCGCCAGCAGCCAACTCGGGACTAGCGGGGATTACGAGCAGTACTTC. V is TRBV4-1 and J is TRBJ2-7; 13 bases align to TRBD2. The germline CDR1 and CDR2 sequences are MGHRA and YSYEKL. Trimming cost V 2 bases and J 4 bases; bases outside gene matches: 5. The CDR3 is 16 residues long.

V is TRBV30 and J is TRBJ2-2; 7 bases map to TRBD1. Looked up from germline, CDR1 is GTSNPN and CDR2 is SVGIG (reference sequence). Germline trimming cut 4 bases from V and 3 bases from J; bases unmatched to any gene: 5. The CDR3 has 14 amino acids. The CDR3 spells CAWKRGQDTGELFF. The CDR3, as DNA: TGTGCCTGGAAGAGGGGGCAGGACACCGGGGAGCTGTTTTTT.

The chain is built from TRBV27 and TRBJ1-1; D unresolved. Trimming left V 3 bases short and J 1 base short, with 9 bases between. The germline gives CDR1 MNHEY, CDR2 SMNVEV (reference sequence). The CDR3 covers 14 residues. CDR3 sequence: CASSLRTANTEAFF. The CDR3 DNA follows: TGTGCCAGCAGTTTGCGTACAGCGAACACTGAAGCTTTCTTT.

The chain carries TRBV20-1 and TRBJ1-1, with a weak D call TRBD1 (5 bases). The CDR3 has 11 amino acids. CDR1 and CDR2 from the germline V gene are DFQATT and SNEGSKA (reference sequence). V lost 6 bases, J lost 5 bases, and 10 bases lay in between. CDR3 sequence (DNA): TGCAGTGCAGACAGCGAAACTGAAGCTTTCTTT. It encodes CSADSETEAFF.

This clone was seen a few times. The chain links TRBV27 to TRBJ1-3; 10 bases line up with TRBD1. Germline CDR1 and CDR2: MNHEY and SMNVEV (reference sequence). The CDR3 totals 18 residues. V shed 4 bases, J shed 2 bases, and the junction held 11 bases outside the gene matches. CDR3 sequence: CASSYLAPGQGTGNTIYF. The CDR3 bases are TGTGCCAGCAGTTACCTAGCCCCGGGACAGGGGACTGGAAACACCATATATTTT.

The chain recombines TRBV29-1 with TRBJ2-1, with TRBD2 matching 12 bases. The CDR3 runs to 14 residues. Germline values: CDR1 SQVTM, CDR2 ANQGSEA. V lost 2 bases to trimming and J lost 15 bases; unmatched junction nucleotides: 11. The CDR3 DNA follows: TGCAGCGTTGAACGGAGGCTAGCGGGGGGGCCTGGGTTCTTC. Encoded protein: CSVERRLAGGPGFF.

In the case of this clone: Other DNA sequences in this specimen translate into the identical CDR3. The V and J genes are TRBV30 and TRBJ2-7, with D tentatively TRBD1 (6 bases). Trimming shortened V by 0 bases and J by 1 base, and 7 bases separated the two germline ends. Per germline, CDR1 GTSNPN and CDR2 SVGIG (reference sequence). This CDR3 has 13 residues. The DNA for the CDR3 is TGTGCCTGGAGTGTACAGGGATCCTACGAGCAGTACTTC. Translated: CAWSVQGSYEQYF.

This clone was recorded a few times. J is TRBJ2-7 and V is TRBV18, with D maybe TRBD2 (5 bases). V was clipped by 3 bases and J by 2 bases, with 11 bases between them. The germline gives CDR1 KGHSH, CDR2 LQKENI. This CDR3 comprises 14 residues. CDR3 region: CASSPTRVAYEQYF. The DNA of the CDR3 is TGTGCCAGCTCACCGACGAGGGTCGCCTACGAGCAGTACTTC.

This clone was counted a single time. CDR3 protein: CASSPYGEAQETQYF. The CDR3 bases are TGTGCCAGCTCACCCTACGGAGAGGCACAAGAGACCCAGTACTTC. The chain employs TRBV18 and TRBJ2-5; D ambiguous. The length of the CDR3 is 15 residues. The germline V gene has CDR1 KGHSH and CDR2 LQKENI. V gave up 3 bases and J gave up 2 bases, with 13 bases separating them.

This chain uses TRBV4-1 with TRBJ1-5; no firm D call. Germline CDR1 and CDR2: MGHRA and YSYEKL. The germline V and J ends were trimmed by 0 bases and 4 bases, with 13 bases remaining between them. The CDR3 runs 16 residues. This chain's CDR3 is CASSQDQVTKNQPQHF. In DNA, the CDR3 is TGCGCCAGCAGCCAAGATCAGGTTACGAAAAATCAGCCCCAGCATTTT.

In its sample, this clone was seen a few times. The genes are TRBV11-2 and TRBJ1-2; a possible D gene is TRBD1 (6 bases). This CDR3 has 15 residues. V dropped 5 bases and J dropped 5 bases, with 18 bases sitting between them. Germline V gives CDR1 SGHAT, CDR2 FQNNGV. DNA of the CDR3: TGTGCCAGCAGCCCACAGGGCCCGGGGGCTTATGGCTACACCTTC. This sequence encodes CASSPQGPGAYGYTF.

The V call is TRBV6-5, the J call TRBJ1-4; D is possibly TRBD1 (5 bases). The CDR3 extends over 16 amino acids. Germline V gene sequence: CDR1 MNHEY, CDR2 SVGAGI. With 2 bases removed from V and 7 bases from J, the gap between germline ends came to 17 bases. The CDR3 DNA is TGTGCCAGCAGTTACCCCCCCCAGGGATCTATTGAAAAACTGTTTTTT. Amino acid sequence: CASSYPPQGSIEKLFF.

The sample holds a few counts of this clone. The sample contains more than one DNA sequence encoding this CDR3. This chain connects TRBV9 to TRBJ2-5; D is possibly TRBD2 (7 bases). Germline V CDR1 and CDR2: SGDLS, YYNGEE. V was clipped by 0 bases and J by 5 bases, with 11 bases between them. There are 14 residues in the CDR3. This chain's CDR3 is CASSVVSGGETQYF. Here the CDR3 DNA reads TGTGCCAGCAGCGTAGTATCGGGGGGCGAGACCCAGTACTTC.

CDR3 coding DNA: TGCGCCAGCAGCCCCGGGGCAGGGACGTATAGCAATCAGCCCCAGCATTTT. This translates into CASSPGAGTYSNQPQHF. The chain uses TRBV5-1 and TRBJ1-5, with D possibly matching TRBD1 (5 bases). Germline V CDR1 and CDR2: SGHRS, YFSETQ. CDR3 length: 17 amino acids. V lost 4 bases and J lost 0, with 17 bases in between.

In the case of this clone: At the DNA level, this CDR3 is encoded by other sequences in the same sample as well. The chain recombines TRBV7-2 with TRBJ2-6; the D gene is possibly TRBD2 (5 bases). Germline CDR1 and CDR2: SGHTA and FQGNSA. V lost 5 bases and J 1 base, leaving 9 bases between the germline ends. CDR3 size: 15 residues. In DNA, the CDR3 is TGTGCCAGCAGCGCACGGGGTTCTGGGGCCAACGTCCTGACTTTC. Its translation: CASSARGSGANVLTF. The full variable domain, in which reference TRBV7-2 and TRBJ2-6 provide the parts outside the CDR3, is GAGVSQSPSNKVTEKGKDVELRCDPISGHTALYWYRQSLGQGLEFLIYFQGNSAPDKSGLPSDRFSAERTGGSVSTLTIQRTQQEDSAVYLCASSARGSGANVLTFGAGSRLTVL.